This T cell receptor (beta chain) was documented in a study of cytomegalovirus exposure and HLA in healthy donors. This PCR relied on a set of 60 Vbeta primers and 13 Jbeta primers. Profiled with immunoSEQ multiplex PCR; TCRdb holds only in-frame clones, not every one. The top ten clones hold under 8% of a sample with 150,000 to 200,000 clones, around 84% of them seen once. Trimming shortened V by 2 bases and J by 4 bases, and 11 bases separated the two germline ends. Germline V CDR1 and CDR2: SGHNT, YENEEA. This CDR3 is built from 14 residues. Overall study results and limits: Sequencing artifact likely explains a cluster of highly shared sequence variants. Under in vitro conditions, three CMV-associated chains were confirmed as specific for CMV antigens.

To note about this clone: Its specificity is unknown.

The sequence derives from a man aged 50 to 59 in good health and CMV-seropositive. The chain carries TRBV11-3 and TRBJ1-1; D is unclear. Sequencing was performed on PBMCs. The CDR3 sequence: CASSLRQVGTEAFF. CDR3 sequence (DNA): TGTGCCAGCAGCTTAAGGCAGGTAGGCACTGAAGCTTTCTTT.